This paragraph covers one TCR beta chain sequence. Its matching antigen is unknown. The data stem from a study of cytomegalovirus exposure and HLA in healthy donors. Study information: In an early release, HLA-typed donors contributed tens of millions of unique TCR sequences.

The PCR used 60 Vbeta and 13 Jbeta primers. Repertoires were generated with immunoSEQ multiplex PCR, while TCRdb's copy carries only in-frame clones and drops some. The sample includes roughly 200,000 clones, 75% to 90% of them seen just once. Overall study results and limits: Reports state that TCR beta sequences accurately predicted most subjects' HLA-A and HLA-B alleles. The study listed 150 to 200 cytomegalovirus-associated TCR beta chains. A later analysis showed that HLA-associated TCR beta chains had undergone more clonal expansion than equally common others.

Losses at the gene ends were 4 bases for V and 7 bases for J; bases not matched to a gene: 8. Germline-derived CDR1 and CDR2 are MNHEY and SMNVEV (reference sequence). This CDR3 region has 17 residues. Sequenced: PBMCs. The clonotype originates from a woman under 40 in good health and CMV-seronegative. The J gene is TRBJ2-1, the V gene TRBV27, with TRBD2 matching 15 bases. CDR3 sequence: CASSSPGLAGGLNEQFF. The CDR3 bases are TGTGCCAGCAGTTCACCTGGACTAGCGGGAGGGTTGAATGAGCAGTTCTTC.